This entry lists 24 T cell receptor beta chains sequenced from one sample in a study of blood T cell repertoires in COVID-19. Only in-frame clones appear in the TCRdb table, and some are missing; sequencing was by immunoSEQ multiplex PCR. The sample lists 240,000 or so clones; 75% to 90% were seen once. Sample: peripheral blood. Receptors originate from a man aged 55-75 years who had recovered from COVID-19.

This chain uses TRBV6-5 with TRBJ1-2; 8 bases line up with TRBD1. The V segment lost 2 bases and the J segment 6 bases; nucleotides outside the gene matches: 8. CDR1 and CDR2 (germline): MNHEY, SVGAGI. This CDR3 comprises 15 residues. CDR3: CASSYGAGGVDGYTF. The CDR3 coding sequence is TGTGCCAGCAGTTACGGGGCAGGGGGCGTGGATGGCTACACCTTC.

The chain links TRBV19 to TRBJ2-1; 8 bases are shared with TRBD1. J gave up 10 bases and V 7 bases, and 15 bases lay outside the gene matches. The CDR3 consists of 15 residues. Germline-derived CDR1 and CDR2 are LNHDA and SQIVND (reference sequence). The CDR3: CASIQVDRGPGEQFF. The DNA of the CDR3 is TGTGCCAGTATCCAGGTAGACAGGGGTCCAGGGGAGCAGTTCTTC.

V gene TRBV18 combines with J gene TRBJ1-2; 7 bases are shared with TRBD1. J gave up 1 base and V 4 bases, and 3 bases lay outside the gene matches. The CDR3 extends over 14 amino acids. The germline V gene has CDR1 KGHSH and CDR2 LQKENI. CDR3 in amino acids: CASSRGTDNYGYTF. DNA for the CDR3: TGTGCCAGCTCACGAGGGACAGATAACTATGGCTACACCTTC.

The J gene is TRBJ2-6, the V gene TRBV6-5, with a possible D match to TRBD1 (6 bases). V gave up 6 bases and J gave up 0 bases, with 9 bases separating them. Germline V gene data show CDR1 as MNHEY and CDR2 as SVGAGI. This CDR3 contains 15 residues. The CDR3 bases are TGTGCCAGCAGGGGGGCGCACTCTGGGGCCAACGTCCTGACTTTC. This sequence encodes CASRGAHSGANVLTF.

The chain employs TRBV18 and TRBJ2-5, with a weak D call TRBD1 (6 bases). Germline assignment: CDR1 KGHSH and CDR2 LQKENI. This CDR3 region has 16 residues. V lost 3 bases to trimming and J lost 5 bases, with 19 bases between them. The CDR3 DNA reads TGTGCCAGCTCACCGACAGGACATCTAAGGTGGGAGACCCAGTACTTC. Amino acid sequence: CASSPTGHLRWETQYF.

In DNA form, the CDR3 reads TGTGCCAGCAGCTGGGACAGGGTAAACACTGAAGCTTTCTTT. This gives the protein CASSWDRVNTEAFF. The chain links TRBV7-2 to TRBJ1-1; 9 positions match TRBD1. The CDR3 spans 14 residues. In germline, CDR1 is SGHTA, CDR2 FQGNSA. The V gene end was trimmed by 4 bases and the J gene end by 2 bases; junction bases not matched to a gene: 2.

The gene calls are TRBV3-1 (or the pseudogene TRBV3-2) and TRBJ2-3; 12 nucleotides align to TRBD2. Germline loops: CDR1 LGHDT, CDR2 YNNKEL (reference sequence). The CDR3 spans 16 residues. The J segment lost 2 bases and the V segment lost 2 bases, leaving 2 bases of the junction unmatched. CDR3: CASSQLAGGHTDTQYF. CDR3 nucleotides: TGTGCCAGCAGCCAACTAGCGGGGGGGCACACAGATACGCAGTATTTT.

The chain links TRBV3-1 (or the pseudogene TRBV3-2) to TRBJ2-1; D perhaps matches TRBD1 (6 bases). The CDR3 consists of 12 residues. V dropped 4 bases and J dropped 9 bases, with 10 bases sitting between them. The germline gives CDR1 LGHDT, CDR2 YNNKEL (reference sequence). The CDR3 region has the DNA TGTGCCAGCAGCCCCACAGGGATTGAGCAGTTCTTC. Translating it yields CASSPTGIEQFF.

CDR3 DNA sequence: TGTGCCAGTAGTGCCACCAGGGGTGGCACTGAAGCTTTCTTT. Translating gives CASSATRGGTEAFF. The chain has TRBV19 and TRBJ1-1; D may be TRBD1 (6 bases). The germline CDR1 and CDR2 sequences are LNHDA and SQIVND (reference sequence). CDR3 length equals 14 residues. Trimming left V 5 bases short and J 4 bases short, with 14 bases between.

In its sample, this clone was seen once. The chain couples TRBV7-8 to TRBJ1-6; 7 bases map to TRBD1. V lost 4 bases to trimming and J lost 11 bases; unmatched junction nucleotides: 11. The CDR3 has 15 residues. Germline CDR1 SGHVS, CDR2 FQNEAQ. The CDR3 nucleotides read TGTGCCAGCAGCTCAAGTCCGGGACAGTGGACACCCCTCCACTTT. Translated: CASSSSPGQWTPLHF.

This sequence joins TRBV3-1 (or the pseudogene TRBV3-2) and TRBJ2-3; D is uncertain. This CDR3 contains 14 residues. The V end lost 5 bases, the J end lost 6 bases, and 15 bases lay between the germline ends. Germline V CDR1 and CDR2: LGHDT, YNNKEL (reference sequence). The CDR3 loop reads CASSTSSRRDTQYF. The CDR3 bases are TGTGCCAGCAGCACCTCTTCCCGGCGGGATACGCAGTATTTT.

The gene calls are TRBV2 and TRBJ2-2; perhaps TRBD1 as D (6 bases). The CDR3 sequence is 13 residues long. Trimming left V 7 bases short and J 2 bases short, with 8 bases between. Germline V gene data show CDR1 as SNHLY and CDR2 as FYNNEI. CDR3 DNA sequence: TGTGCCAGCACCAGGGGTAACACCGGGGAGCTGTTTTTT. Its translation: CASTRGNTGELFF.

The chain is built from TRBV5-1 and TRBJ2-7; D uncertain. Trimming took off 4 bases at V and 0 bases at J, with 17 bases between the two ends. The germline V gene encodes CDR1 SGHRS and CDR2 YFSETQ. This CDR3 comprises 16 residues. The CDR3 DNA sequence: TGCGCCAGCAGCCTCATGCCGAGAGAGAGCTCCTACGAGCAGTACTTC. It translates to CASSLMPRESSYEQYF.

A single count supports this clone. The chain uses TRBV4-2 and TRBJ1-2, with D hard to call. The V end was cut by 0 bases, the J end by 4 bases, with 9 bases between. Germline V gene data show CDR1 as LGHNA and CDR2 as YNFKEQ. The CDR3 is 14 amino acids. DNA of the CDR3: TGTGCCAGCAGCCAAGATCTACTGAGCTATGGCTACACCTTC. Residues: CASSQDLLSYGYTF.

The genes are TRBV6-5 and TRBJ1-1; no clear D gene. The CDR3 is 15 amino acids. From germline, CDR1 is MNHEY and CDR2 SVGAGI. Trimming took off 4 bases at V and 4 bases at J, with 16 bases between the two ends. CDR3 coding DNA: TGTGCCAGCAGTTCCAACGCGCGGGGAAGCACTGAAGCTTTCTTT. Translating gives CASSSNARGSTEAFF.

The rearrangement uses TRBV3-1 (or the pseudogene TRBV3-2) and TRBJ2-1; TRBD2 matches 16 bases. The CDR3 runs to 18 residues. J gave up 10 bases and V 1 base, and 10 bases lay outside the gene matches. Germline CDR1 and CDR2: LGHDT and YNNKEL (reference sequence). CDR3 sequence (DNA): TGTGCCAGCAGCCAAGTTGGGACTAGCGGGGGGGCTTTCCCCGAGCAGTTCTTC. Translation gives CASSQVGTSGGAFPEQFF.

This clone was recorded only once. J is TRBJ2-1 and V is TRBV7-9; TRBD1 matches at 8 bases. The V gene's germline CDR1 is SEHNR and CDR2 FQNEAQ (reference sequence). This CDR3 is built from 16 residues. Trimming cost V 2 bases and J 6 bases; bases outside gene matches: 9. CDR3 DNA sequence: TGTGCCAGCAGCTTAAAGACAGGGGAGGTTTTCAATGAGCAGTTCTTC. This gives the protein CASSLKTGEVFNEQFF.

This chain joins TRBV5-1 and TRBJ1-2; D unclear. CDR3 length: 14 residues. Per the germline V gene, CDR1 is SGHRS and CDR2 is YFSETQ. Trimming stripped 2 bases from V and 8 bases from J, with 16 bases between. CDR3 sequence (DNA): TGCGCCAGCAGCTTTACGCCTCCCTCAGGAGGCTACACCTTC. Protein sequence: CASSFTPPSGGYTF.

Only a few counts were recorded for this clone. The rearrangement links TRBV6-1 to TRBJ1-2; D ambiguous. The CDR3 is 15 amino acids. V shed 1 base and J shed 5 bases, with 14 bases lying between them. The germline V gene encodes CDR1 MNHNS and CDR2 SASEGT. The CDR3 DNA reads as TGTGCCAGCAGTGAAGTTTCGGGGATGGCGTATGGCTACACCTTC. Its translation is CASSEVSGMAYGYTF.

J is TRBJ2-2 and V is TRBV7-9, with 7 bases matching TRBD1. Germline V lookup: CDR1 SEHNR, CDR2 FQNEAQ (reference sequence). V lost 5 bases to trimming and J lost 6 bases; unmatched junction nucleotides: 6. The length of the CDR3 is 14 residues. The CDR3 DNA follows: TGTGCCAGCAGCGCAGGGGGATGGGCCGGGGAGCTGTTTTTT. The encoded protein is CASSAGGWAGELFF.

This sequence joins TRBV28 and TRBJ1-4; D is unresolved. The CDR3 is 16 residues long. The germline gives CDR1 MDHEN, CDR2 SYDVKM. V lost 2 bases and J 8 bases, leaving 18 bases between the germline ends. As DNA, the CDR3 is TGTGCCAGCAGTTTAGGGTACAGTCTCGCGGGGGAAAAACTGTTTTTT. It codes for CASSLGYSLAGEKLFF.

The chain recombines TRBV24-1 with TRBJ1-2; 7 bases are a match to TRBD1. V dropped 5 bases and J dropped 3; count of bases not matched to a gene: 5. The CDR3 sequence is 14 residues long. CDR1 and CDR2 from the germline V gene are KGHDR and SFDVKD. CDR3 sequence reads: CATSAADRDYGYTF. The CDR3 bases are TGTGCCACCAGTGCTGCCGACAGGGACTATGGCTACACCTTC.

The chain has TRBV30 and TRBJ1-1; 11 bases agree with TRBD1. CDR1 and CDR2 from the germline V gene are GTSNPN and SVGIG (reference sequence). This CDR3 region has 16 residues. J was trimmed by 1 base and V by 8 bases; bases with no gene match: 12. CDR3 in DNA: TGTGCCAGTGTTCCGGGACAGGGGGAAACGAACACTGAAGCTTTCTTT. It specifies CASVPGQGETNTEAFF.

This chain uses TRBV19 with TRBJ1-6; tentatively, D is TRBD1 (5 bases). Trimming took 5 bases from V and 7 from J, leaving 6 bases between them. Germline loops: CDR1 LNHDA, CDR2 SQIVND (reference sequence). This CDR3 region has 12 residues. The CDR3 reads CASSYRNSPLHF. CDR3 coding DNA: TGTGCCAGTAGTTACAGGAATTCACCCCTCCACTTT.